The present TCR beta chain was sequenced within a study of early T cells in non-severe SARS-CoV-2 infection. On the study more broadly: Bulk RNA isolated from unsorted whole blood underwent sequencing; chains were not paired. Study observations and caveats: VDJdb-based matching was biased toward anti-spike CD8 responses and missed private and CD4 specificities.

Each cDNA molecule carried a unique molecular identifier. TCRdb reanalysed the 5' RACE reads using MiXCR and keeps one entry per CDR3 protein. The sample gives about 60,000 distinct CDR3 sequences, around 12% of which show up once; approximately 4.8% is in the top ten. The CDR3 sequence is 19 residues long. The germline V and J ends were trimmed by 4 bases and 5 bases, with 27 bases remaining between them. Germline CDR1 and CDR2: SGHAT and FQNNGV. A few counts support this clonotype. Its target is not known. Specimen: whole blood. The chain joins TRBV11-2 to TRBJ1-3; a possible D gene is TRBD1 (6 bases). The receptor comes from an adult who was a healthcare worker with PCR-confirmed SARS-CoV-2 infection or an uninfected control (not recorded which). Written as DNA, the CDR3 is TGTGCCAGCAGCTCCCTCAAAGCAGGGGAGTCCTACGCCCGAAACACCATATATTTT. Protein product: CASSSLKAGESYARNTIYF.